The rows below give T cell receptor beta chains drawn from one sample of a study of cytomegalovirus exposure and HLA in healthy donors. The protocol was immunoSEQ multiplex PCR, while the TCRdb copy is restricted to in-frame clones and leaves out a portion. The data show tens of thousands of clones, around 77% seen once. Sequenced material: PBMCs. Receptors were obtained from a man aged 45-65 years in good health and CMV-seronegative. Each CDR3 is given with its conserved first and last residue.

TRBV7-2	TRBJ2-1	CASSLDRGDEQFF
TRBV4-1	TRBJ1-2	CASSPSAGPYGYTF
TRBV27	TRBJ2-2	CASSLSVAGIGGGELFF
TRBV5-6	TRBJ2-1	CASSSRTGEQFF
TRBV10-2	TRBJ1-5	CASSAGQGQPQHF
TRBV7-8	TRBJ2-7	CASSYDRGNGHEQYF
TRBV27	TRBJ1-3	CASRQIGANTIYF
TRBV28	TRBJ1-1	CASSYRDRANTEAFF
TRBV14	TRBJ2-7	CASSLAGSYEQYF
TRBV6-1	TRBJ1-5	CASSEDRSGNQPQHF
TRBV10-3	TRBJ1-4	CAISESGQGAFEKLFF
TRBV30	TRBJ2-1	CAWSRSSSYNEQFF
TRBV7-9	TRBJ1-4	CASSLVARGMANEKLFF
TRBV5-4	TRBJ2-1	CASSSKTQGEQFF
TRBV19	TRBJ1-2	CASADRVHGYTF
TRBV30	TRBJ1-2	CAWSGGGPSYGYTF
TRBV27	TRBJ1-6	CASGQGWYNSPLHF
TRBV5-1	TRBJ1-4	CASQGDRGEKLFF
TRBV27	TRBJ2-7	CASSLRGGPYEQYF
TRBV4-1	TRBJ2-7	CASSQEARSSYEQYF
TRBV5-1	TRBJ2-5	CASSRDSRLAVTQETQYF
TRBV27	TRBJ1-1	CASSVGTKMGDAFF
TRBV6-5	TRBJ2-2	CASSYQWGRVTGELFF
TRBV14	TRBJ2-5	CASSPWTGGFETQYF
TRBV5-6	TRBJ1-6	CASSARFRDSNSPLHF
TRBV5-1	TRBJ2-5	CASSGLAGGVRETQYF
TRBV18	TRBJ1-4	CASSALTGGEKLFF
TRBV28	TRBJ2-7	CASKGQHSYEQYF
TRBV2	TRBJ2-4	CASSGTSLAKNIQYF
TRBV9	TRBJ1-4	CASSSSGGAEKLFF
TRBV7-2	TRBJ2-1	CASSLSSRAGNEQFF
TRBV7-2	TRBJ1-2	CASSVRPEVYGYTF
TRBV25-1	TRBJ1-1	CASSSGGYTEAFF
TRBV25-1	TRBJ2-1	CASRGAGSYNEQFF
TRBV7-9	TRBJ1-6	CASSSMEGAPLHF
TRBV7-9	TRBJ2-7	CASSTRQGAGYEQYF
TRBV27	TRBJ2-2	CASSSRGVAGYTGELFF
TRBV5-1	TRBJ1-2	CASSSGQHNYGYTF
TRBV19	TRBJ2-3	CASSISLVSGGDTQYF